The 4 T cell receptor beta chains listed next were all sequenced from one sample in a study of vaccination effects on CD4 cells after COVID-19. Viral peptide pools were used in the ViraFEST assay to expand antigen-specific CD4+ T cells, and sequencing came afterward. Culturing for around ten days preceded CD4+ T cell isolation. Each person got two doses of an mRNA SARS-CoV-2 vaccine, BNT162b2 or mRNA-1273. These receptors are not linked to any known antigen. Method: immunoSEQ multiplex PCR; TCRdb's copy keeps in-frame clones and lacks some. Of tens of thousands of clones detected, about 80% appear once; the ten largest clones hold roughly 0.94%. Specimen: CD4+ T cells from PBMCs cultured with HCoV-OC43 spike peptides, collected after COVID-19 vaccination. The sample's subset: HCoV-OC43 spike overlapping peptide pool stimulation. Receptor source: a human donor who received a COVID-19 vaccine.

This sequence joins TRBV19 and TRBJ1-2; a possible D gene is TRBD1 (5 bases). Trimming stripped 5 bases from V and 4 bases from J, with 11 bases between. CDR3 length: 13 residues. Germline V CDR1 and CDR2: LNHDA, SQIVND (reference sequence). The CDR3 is CASSRGDSYGYTF. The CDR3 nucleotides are TGTGCCAGTAGTCGCGGGGACTCCTATGGCTACACCTTC.

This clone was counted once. For the CDR3, the DNA is TGTGCCAGCAGCCTCGGACCCGACAATGAGCAGTTCTTC. This codes for CASSLGPDNEQFF. This chain connects TRBV11-3 to TRBJ2-1; D gene uncertain. Trimming removed 5 bases from V and 5 bases from J, with 10 bases in between. From germline, CDR1 is SGHNT and CDR2 YENEEA. The CDR3 has 13 residues.

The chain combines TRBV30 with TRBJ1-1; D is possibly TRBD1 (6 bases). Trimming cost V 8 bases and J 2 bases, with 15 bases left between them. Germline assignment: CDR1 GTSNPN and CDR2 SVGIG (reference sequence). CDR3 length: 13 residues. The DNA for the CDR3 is TGTGCCGGGGGCAGGGACGGTAACACTGAAGCTTTCTTT. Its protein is CAGGRDGNTEAFF.

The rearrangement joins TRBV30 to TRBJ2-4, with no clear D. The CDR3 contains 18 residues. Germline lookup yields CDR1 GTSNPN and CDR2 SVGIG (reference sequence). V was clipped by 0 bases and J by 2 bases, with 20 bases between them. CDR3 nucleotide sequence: TGTGCCTGGAGTGTATCCGGTTTCGTGGCCGTAACCAAAAACATTCAGTACTTC. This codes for CAWSVSGFVAVTKNIQYF.